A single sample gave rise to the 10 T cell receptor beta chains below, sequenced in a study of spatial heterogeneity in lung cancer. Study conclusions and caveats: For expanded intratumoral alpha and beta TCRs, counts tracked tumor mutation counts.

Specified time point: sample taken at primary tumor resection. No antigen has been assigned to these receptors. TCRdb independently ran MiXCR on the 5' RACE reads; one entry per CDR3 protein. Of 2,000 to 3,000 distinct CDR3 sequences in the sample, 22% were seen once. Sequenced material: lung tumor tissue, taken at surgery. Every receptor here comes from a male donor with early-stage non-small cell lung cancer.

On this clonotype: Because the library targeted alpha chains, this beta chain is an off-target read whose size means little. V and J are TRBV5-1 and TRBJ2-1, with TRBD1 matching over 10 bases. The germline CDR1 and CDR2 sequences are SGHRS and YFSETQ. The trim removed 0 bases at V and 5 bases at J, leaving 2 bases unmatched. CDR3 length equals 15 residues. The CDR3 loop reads CASSLAGTGDNEQFF. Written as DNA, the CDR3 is TGCGCCAGCAGCTTGGCTGGGACAGGGGACAATGAGCAGTTCTTC.

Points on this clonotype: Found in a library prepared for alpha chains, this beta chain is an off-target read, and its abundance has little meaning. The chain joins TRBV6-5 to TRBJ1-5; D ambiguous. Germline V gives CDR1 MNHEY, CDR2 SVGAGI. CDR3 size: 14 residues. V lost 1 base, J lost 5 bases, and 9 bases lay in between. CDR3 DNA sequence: TGTGCCAGCAGTTACTTCGGTGCAGATCAGCCCCAGCATTTT. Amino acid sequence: CASSYFGADQPQHF.

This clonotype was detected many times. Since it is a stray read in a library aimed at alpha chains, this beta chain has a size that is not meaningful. The chain's CDR3 is CASSPHSTDTQYF. CDR3 nucleotides: TGTGCCAGCAGTCCGCACAGCACAGATACGCAGTATTTT. The J gene is TRBJ2-3, the V gene TRBV27; D is unresolved. Trimming stripped 5 bases from V and 0 bases from J, with 6 bases between. CDR3 length: 13 residues. Germline V CDR1 and CDR2: MNHEY, SMNVEV (reference sequence).

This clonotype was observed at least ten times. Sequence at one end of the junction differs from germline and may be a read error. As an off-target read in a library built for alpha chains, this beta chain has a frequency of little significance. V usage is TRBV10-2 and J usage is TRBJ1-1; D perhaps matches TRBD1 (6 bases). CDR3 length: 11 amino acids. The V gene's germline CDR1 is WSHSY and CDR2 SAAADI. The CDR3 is CASEGGGTARF. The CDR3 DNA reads TGCGCCAGCGAGGGGGGTGGAACAGCTCGCTTT.

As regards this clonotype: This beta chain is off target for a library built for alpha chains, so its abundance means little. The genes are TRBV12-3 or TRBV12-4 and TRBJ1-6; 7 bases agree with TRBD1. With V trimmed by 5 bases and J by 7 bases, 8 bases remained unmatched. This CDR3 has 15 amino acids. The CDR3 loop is CASSPLPGQNSPLHF. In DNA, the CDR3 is TGTGCCAGCAGTCCTCTCCCGGGACAGAATTCACCCCTCCACTTT.

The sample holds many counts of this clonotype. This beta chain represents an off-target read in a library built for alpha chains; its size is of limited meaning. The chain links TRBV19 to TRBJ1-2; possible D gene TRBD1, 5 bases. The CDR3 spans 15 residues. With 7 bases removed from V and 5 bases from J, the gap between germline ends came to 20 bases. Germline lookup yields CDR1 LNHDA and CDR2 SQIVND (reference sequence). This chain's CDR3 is CASTSGTKAGYGYTF. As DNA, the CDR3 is TGTGCCAGTACCTCCGGGACCAAGGCTGGTTATGGCTACACCTTC.

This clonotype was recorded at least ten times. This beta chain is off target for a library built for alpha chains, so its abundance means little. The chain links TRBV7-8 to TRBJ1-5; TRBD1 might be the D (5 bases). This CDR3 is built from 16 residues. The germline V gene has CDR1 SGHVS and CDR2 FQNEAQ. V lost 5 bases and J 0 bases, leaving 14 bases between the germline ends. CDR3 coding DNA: TGTGCCAGCAGCCTACTGACAGCCTATAGCAATCAGCCCCAGCATTTT. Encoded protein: CASSLLTAYSNQPQHF.

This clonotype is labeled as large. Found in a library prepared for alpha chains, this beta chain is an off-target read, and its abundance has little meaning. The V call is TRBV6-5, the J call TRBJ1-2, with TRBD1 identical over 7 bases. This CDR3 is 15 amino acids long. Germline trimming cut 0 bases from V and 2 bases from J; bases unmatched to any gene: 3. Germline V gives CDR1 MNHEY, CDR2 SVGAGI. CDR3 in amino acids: CASSYSRQGNYGYTF. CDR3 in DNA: TGTGCCAGCAGTTACTCAAGACAGGGAAACTATGGCTACACCTTC.

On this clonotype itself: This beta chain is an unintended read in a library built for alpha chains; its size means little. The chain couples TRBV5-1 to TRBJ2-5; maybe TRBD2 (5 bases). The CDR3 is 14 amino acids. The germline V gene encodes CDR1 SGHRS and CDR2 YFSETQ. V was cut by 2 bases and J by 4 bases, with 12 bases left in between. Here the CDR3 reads CASSFGLAGETQYF. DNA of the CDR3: TGCGCCAGCAGCTTCGGGCTAGCAGGAGAGACCCAGTACTTC.

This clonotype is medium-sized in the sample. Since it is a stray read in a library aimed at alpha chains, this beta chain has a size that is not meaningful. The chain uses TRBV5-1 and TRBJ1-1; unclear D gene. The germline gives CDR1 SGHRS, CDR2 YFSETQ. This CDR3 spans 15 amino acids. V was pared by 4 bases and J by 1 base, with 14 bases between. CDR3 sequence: CASSPAWSENTEAFF. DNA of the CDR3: TGCGCCAGCAGCCCCGCCTGGAGTGAGAACACTGAAGCTTTCTTT.